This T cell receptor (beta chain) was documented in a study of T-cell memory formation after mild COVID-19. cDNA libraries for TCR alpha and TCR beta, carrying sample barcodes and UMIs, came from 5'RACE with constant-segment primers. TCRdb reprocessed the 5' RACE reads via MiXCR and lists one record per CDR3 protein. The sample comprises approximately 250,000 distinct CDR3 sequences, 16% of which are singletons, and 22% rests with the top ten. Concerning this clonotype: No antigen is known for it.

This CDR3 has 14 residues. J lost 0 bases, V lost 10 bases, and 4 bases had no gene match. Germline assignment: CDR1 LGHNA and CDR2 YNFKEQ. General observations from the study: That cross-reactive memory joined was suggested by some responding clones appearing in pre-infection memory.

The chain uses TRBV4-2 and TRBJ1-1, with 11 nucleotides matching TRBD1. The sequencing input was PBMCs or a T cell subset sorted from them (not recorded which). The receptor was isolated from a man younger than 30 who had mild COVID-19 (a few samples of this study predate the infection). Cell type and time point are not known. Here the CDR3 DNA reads TGTGCCACCAAGGGACAGGGGGTGAACACTGAAGCTTTCTTT. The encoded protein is CATKGQGVNTEAFF.